This T cell receptor (beta chain) was profiled in a study of cytomegalovirus exposure and HLA in healthy donors. CDR3 length: 14 amino acids. Between the trimmed V and J ends, which lost 1 base and 5 bases, there was a span of 12 bases. Germline lookup yields CDR1 SGHNT and CDR2 YENEEA. The donors were members of the roughly 120-subject validation cohort (separate from the roughly 660-subject first cohort). Only in-frame clones appear in the TCRdb table, and some are missing; sequencing was by immunoSEQ multiplex PCR. The top ten hold 1.1% of the sample, which has roughly 220,000 clones, 85% to 95% seen once.

The TCR sequence derives from a woman under 30 in good health and CMV-seronegative. This chain uses TRBV11-3 with TRBJ2-7; a possible D gene is TRBD1 (6 bases). Material: PBMCs. The CDR3 coding sequence is TGTGCCAGCAGCTTAGCGCCCAGGGGCCACGAGCAGTACTTC. Its translation is CASSLAPRGHEQYF.